This TCR beta chain appears in the sequencing data of a study of blood T cell repertoires in COVID-19 (dated by TCRdb to 2019 to 2021). Concerning the study at large: Samples from collaborators originated in the United States, Italy and Spain and spanned both the acute and convalescent phases of COVID-19. The repertoires were released in a freely available public database meant as a resource for research on the immune response to SARS-CoV-2. The samples were drawn from two sources: the first 160 participants of the ongoing ImmuneRACE study, and some 1,300 subjects contributed by 6 global collaborators. Deeply sampled blood TCRbeta repertoires from subjects exposed to, actively infected with, or recovered from COVID-19 were included in the dataset. Sample metadata almost always included a de-identified subject ID, COVID-19 status, age in years and sex. The prospective study material was composed of cDNA or gDNA derived from T cells, B-cell-depleted T cells, or PBMCs. Where available, HLA class I and class II types were taken from metadata supplied by the sample provider and were not determined by assay-based typing. Findings and caveats that apply to the study as a whole: How much clinical and demographic metadata was included differed by source and by participant, and the metadata was provided uncurated.

Participants in the prospective study were aged roughly 18 to 90 years, lived in 24 United States geographic areas, and enrolled through a virtual design. Cohort assignment in the prospective study relied on participant-reported clinical history from a screening survey and a study questionnaire. Recovered participants in ImmuneRACE Cohort 3 were defined by two consecutive negative NP/OP PCR tests, clearance by a healthcare professional, or resolution of symptoms. In the prospective study, whole blood, serum and a nasopharyngeal or oropharyngeal swab were collected from each participant by mobile phlebotomists. Participants in the prospective study had the option to provide additional blood draws and questionnaires over a roughly 2-month period. Before DNA extraction, prospective study blood samples were shipped either frozen or at room temperature. The CDR3 measures 11 amino acids from cysteine to phenylalanine. Of all the DNA, just the CDR3 is kept, 33 bases in frame from base 1.

TCRbeta CDR3 regions were amplified from genomic DNA by means of the immunoSEQ Assay, a bias-controlled multiplex PCR. In the paper's pipeline: The number of nucleated cells in each sample was estimated from the amplification of reference gene primers within the assay. Sequence reads were collapsed and filtered to measure the absolute abundance of every unique TCRbeta CDR3 rearrangement. Productive Simpson clonality was computed per sample as the square root of Simpson's diversity index over productive rearrangements. TCRdb carries this immuneACCESS record with in-frame sequences only. Its versions omit some clonotypes, under half of them owing to an unresolved V gene in the studies checked, with the rest unexplained. V, J and clone size are taken as reported in that table, and D and trimming were inferred from the DNA itself. A total of some 320,000 clones appear in this sample, 90% of them only once. Of the sample, roughly 2.5% falls within the top ten clones.

Details on this clone: This clone's antigen is unknown. No much larger clone is present one base from it, and per-base qualities are unavailable.

Material: PBMCs or T cells enriched from blood (not recorded which). The sequence links TRBV21-1 to TRBJ2-7; the DNA was not used to check the table's D call, TRBD2. TRBV21-1 is termed a pseudogene. The TCR originated in a man aged 55-75 years who had recovered from COVID-19. The nucleotide sequence reads as follows: TGTGCCAGTACTAAAGAAGGCGAGCAGTACTTC. Its amino acids are CASTKEGEQYF.